This TCR beta chain was captured in a study of blood T cell repertoires in COVID-19. Overall study context: COVID-19 samples, acute and convalescent, were from the United States, Italy and Spain.

Original methodology: The assay estimated nucleated cells by amplifying reference gene primers. TCRdb keeps only in-frame clones here, not all; method: immunoSEQ multiplex PCR. V and J calls and clone size are copied from that table; D and trimming were computed from the DNA. The data contain some 89,000 clones, 65% to 85% of them singletons. Germline loops: CDR1 KGHSH, CDR2 LQKENI. Trimming cost V 2 bases and J 2 bases, with 6 bases left between them. The length of the CDR3 is 13 residues. The V gene is TRBV18, the J gene TRBJ2-5; D gene ambiguous. This clonotype was sampled from a man in his fifties or sixties with acute or convalescent COVID-19. Material for sequencing was peripheral blood. For the CDR3, the DNA is TGTGCCAGCTCACCAGGGCAGCAAGAGACCCAGTACTTC. It is translated as CASSPGQQETQYF.